The next 8 T cell receptor beta chains were all read from a single sample in a study of cytomegalovirus exposure and HLA in healthy donors. The PCR used 60 Vbeta and 13 Jbeta primers. Only in-frame clones appear in the TCRdb table, and some are missing; sequencing was by immunoSEQ multiplex PCR. The sample lists 100,000 to 150,000 clones, about 81% occurring once. The source material was PBMCs. These receptors originate from a woman aged 25 to 39 in good health and CMV-seronegative.

This chain links TRBV25-1 with TRBJ1-4, with D uncertain. The CDR3 totals 15 residues. Germline CDR1 MGHDK, CDR2 SYGVNS. Trimming cost V 6 bases and J 11 bases, with 22 bases left between them. The CDR3 DNA follows: TGTGCCAGCAGATCTTCACACCTGCTTGGAGAGAAACTGTTTTTT. Its protein is CASRSSHLLGEKLFF.

This clone was found a few times. The chain couples TRBV9 to TRBJ2-7; 13 bases agree with TRBD2. The CDR3 is 16 amino acids. CDR1 is SGDLS, CDR2 YYNGEE, per germline. After removal of 4 bases from V and 2 bases from J, the junction contained 6 bases not matched to a gene. The CDR3 DNA sequence: TGTGCCAGCAGCAGACTAGCGGGGGGATTCCCCTACGAGCAGTACTTC. Its protein product is CASSRLAGGFPYEQYF.

The CDR3 spells CASIRSGGAYEQYF. The CDR3 bases are TGTGCCAGCATCCGTAGCGGGGGGGCCTACGAGCAGTACTTC. This chain uses TRBV6-6 with TRBJ2-7; 11 bases fit TRBD2. The CDR3 consists of 14 residues. Losses at the gene ends were 7 bases for V and 2 bases for J; bases not matched to a gene: 4. The germline V gene encodes CDR1 MNHNY and CDR2 SVGAGI (reference sequence).

The V call is TRBV29-1, the J call TRBJ2-5; D remains ambiguous. Per germline, CDR1 SQVTM and CDR2 ANQGSEA. With 0 bases removed from V and 2 bases from J, the gap between germline ends came to 7 bases. The CDR3 has 13 residues. The CDR3 bases are TGCAGCGTTGAAGATCGCGGACAAGAGACCCAGTACTTC. This translates into CSVEDRGQETQYF. Supplemented by reference TRBV29-1 and TRBJ2-5, the full variable domain reads SAVISQKPSRDICQRGTSLTIQCQVDSQVTMMFWYRQQPGQSLTLIATANQGSEATYESGFVIDKFPISRPNLTFSTLTVSNMSPEDSSIYLCSVEDRGQETQYFGPGTRLLVL.

The chain joins TRBV18 to TRBJ2-1, with 7 bases matching TRBD1. The CDR3 is made up of 16 amino acids. Germline V gene data show CDR1 as KGHSH and CDR2 as LQKENI. After removal of 1 base from V and 0 bases from J, the junction contained 3 bases not matched to a gene. The CDR3 region has the DNA TGTGCCAGCTCACCACAACAGGGGAGCTCCTACAATGAGCAGTTCTTC. Protein product: CASSPQQGSSYNEQFF.

CDR3 residues: CASSQGLAGKGWETQYF. In DNA, the CDR3 is TGTGCCAGCAGCCAAGGACTAGCGGGGAAGGGGTGGGAGACCCAGTACTTC. The rearrangement links TRBV28 to TRBJ2-5, with 12 positions matching TRBD2. This CDR3 is 17 amino acids long. Trimming removed 6 bases from V and 5 bases from J; junction bases left unmatched: 13. CDR1 MDHEN and CDR2 SYDVKM come from the germline V gene. The full variable domain, in which reference TRBV28 and TRBJ2-5 provide the parts outside the CDR3, is DVKVTQSSRYLVKRTGEKVFLECVQDMDHENMFWYRQDPGLGLRLIYFSYDVKMKEKGDIPEGYSVSREKKERFSLILESASTNQTSMYLCASSQGLAGKGWETQYFGPGTRLLVL.

V is TRBV5-6 and J is TRBJ2-7; tentatively, D is TRBD2 (5 bases). The CDR3 is 14 amino acids. V lost 4 bases and J 6 bases, leaving 17 bases between the germline ends. CDR1 SGHDT and CDR2 YYEEEE come from the germline V gene. The CDR3 loop is CASSTGLFGGEQYF. In nucleotides, the CDR3 is TGTGCCAGCAGCACTGGACTTTTCGGAGGCGAGCAGTACTTC.

This clone was seen just once. V is TRBV18 and J is TRBJ2-1; TRBD2 matches 9 bases. This CDR3 comprises 12 residues. Germline loops: CDR1 KGHSH, CDR2 LQKENI. Trimming removed 6 bases from V and 9 bases from J; junction bases left unmatched: 3. As DNA, the CDR3 is TGTGCCAGCTCGGGGACTAGCAGTGAGCAGTTCTTC. Encoded protein: CASSGTSSEQFF.